Listed below are T cell receptor beta chains from one sample, sequenced in a study of T-cell memory formation after mild COVID-19. TCRdb re-derived calls from the 5' RACE reads in MiXCR, one entry per CDR3 protein. The data contain about 560,000 distinct CDR3 sequences, 20% to 25% of them singletons. The material sequenced was PBMCs or a T cell subset sorted from them (not recorded which). The receptors derive from an adult woman who had mild COVID-19 (a few samples of this study predate the infection). Cell type and time point are not known. CDR3s include the opening cysteine and the closing phenylalanine or tryptophan. D genes are given only for firm matches. The size of a clone is reported for some rows only, either as once, few or many, or as a class for expanded clones.

clone_size	d_call	v_call	j_call	cdr3_aa	cdr3_nt
-	-	TRBV21-1	TRBJ2-1	CASSHPLNNEQFF	TGTGCCAGCAGTCATCCGTTAAACAATGAGCAGTTCTTC
-	TRBD1	TRBV15	TRBJ1-6	CATSRGGQGANSPLHF	TGTGCCACCAGCAGAGGAGGGCAGGGGGCCAATTCACCCCTCCACTTT
few	-	TRBV15	TRBJ2-3	CATRRELSTDTQYF	TGTGCCACCCGGAGGGAGTTAAGCACAGATACGCAGTATTTT
-	TRBD1	TRBV6-6	TRBJ2-2	CASTNPGQGVPTGELFF	TGTGCCAGCACCAACCCAGGACAGGGTGTCCCTACCGGGGAGCTGTTTTTT
-	TRBD1	TRBV5-1	TRBJ1-1	CASSSSTGTLNTEAFF	TGCGCCAGCAGCTCCTCGACAGGGACCTTGAACACTGAAGCTTTCTTT
-	TRBD1	TRBV5-1	TRBJ2-7	CASSLRQGTRLRAYEQYF	TGCGCCAGCAGCTTGCGACAGGGCACAAGACTTAGGGCCTACGAGCAGTACTTC
-	-	TRBV6-5	TRBJ2-2	CASRAQGNTGELFF	TGTGCCAGCAGGGCACAGGGGAACACCGGGGAGCTGTTTTTT
-	TRBD1	TRBV2	TRBJ1-2	CASRERQGHYGYTF	TGTGCCAGCAGGGAACGACAGGGGCACTATGGCTACACCTTC
-	-	TRBV20-1	TRBJ1-1	CSARVGFDTEAFF	TGCAGTGCTAGAGTTGGGTTTGACACTGAAGCTTTCTTT
-	TRBD1	TRBV29-1	TRBJ2-5	CSVEDSRGPEGAETQYF	TGCAGCGTTGAAGATAGTAGGGGGCCAGAGGGGGCAGAGACCCAGTACTTC
-	-	TRBV4-2	TRBJ1-4	CASSQESGPTNEKLFF	TGTGCCAGCAGCCAGGAAAGCGGTCCAACTAATGAAAAACTGTTTTTT
few	-	TRBV3-1	TRBJ2-7	CASSLLAVPYEQYF	TGTGCCAGCAGCCTTCTAGCCGTCCCCTACGAGCAGTACTTC
few	TRBD1	TRBV4-2	TRBJ2-1	CASSLRQGVDNEQFF	TGTGCCAGCAGCTTGCGACAGGGGGTCGACAATGAGCAGTTCTTC
-	TRBD2	TRBV5-1	TRBJ2-3	CASSLDGGRSTDTQYF	TGCGCCAGCAGCTTGGATGGCGGGAGGAGCACAGATACGCAGTATTTT
few	-	TRBV29-1	TRBJ1-5	CSVGSLNQPQHF	TGCAGCGTTGGCAGCCTCAATCAGCCCCAGCATTTT
few	-	TRBV4-1	TRBJ2-3	CASSQDRGHLEDTQYF	TGCGCCAGCAGCCAAGATAGGGGACATCTCGAAGATACGCAGTATTTT
-	TRBD2	TRBV5-1	TRBJ2-7	CASSWNGLAGTYEQYF	TGCGCCAGCAGCTGGAACGGACTAGCGGGGACCTACGAGCAGTACTTC
few	TRBD2	TRBV7-6	TRBJ2-1	CASSLYYRLAQTYNEQFF	TGTGCCAGCAGCCTGTATTACCGACTAGCGCAGACCTACAATGAGCAGTTCTTC
-	-	TRBV24-1	TRBJ2-1	CATRDQDTSYNEQFF	TGTGCCACCAGGGATCAGGACACCTCCTACAATGAGCAGTTCTTC
few	TRBD1	TRBV20-1	TRBJ2-2	CSARGTGTNTGELFF	TGCAGTGCTAGAGGGACAGGGACCAACACCGGGGAGCTGTTTTTT
-	-	TRBV6-5	TRBJ2-7	CASSYGGSLYEQYF	TGTGCCAGCAGTTACGGAGGAAGCCTCTACGAGCAGTACTTC
many	-	TRBV29-1	TRBJ2-7	CSVVEPRGRAYEQYF	TGCAGCGTTGTGGAACCTAGGGGCAGGGCCTACGAGCAGTACTTC
-	-	TRBV11-1	TRBJ2-2	CASSFHRDTGELFF	TGTGCCAGCAGTTTCCACAGGGACACCGGGGAGCTGTTTTTT
-	-	TRBV11-2	TRBJ1-5	CASSPRATVSNQPQHF	TGTGCCAGCAGCCCTCGAGCGACAGTTAGCAATCAGCCCCAGCATTTT
few	-	TRBV18	TRBJ1-1	CASSRGRDEAFF	TGTGCCAGCTCACGTGGCAGAGACGAAGCTTTCTTT
once	TRBD1	TRBV14	TRBJ1-3	CASSQEDRGVGNTIYF	TGTGCCAGCAGCCAAGAAGACAGGGGGGTAGGAAACACCATATATTTT
-	TRBD1	TRBV24-1	TRBJ2-1	CATSDKPRDRVYNEQFF	TGTGCCACCAGTGATAAACCCCGGGACAGGGTTTACAATGAGCAGTTCTTC
few	-	TRBV2	TRBJ2-3	CASSENWQSTDTQYF	TGTGCCAGCAGTGAAAACTGGCAGTCAACAGATACGCAGTATTTT
few	-	TRBV12-3/TRBV12-4	TRBJ1-6	CASSLTGGTGYF	TGTGCCAGCAGTTTAACTGGGGGCACAGGGTACTTT
-	TRBD1	TRBV4-2	TRBJ1-1	CASSQDHRGVRTEAFF	TGTGCCAGCAGCCAAGACCACAGGGGAGTTCGCACTGAAGCTTTCTTT
-	TRBD1	TRBV12-3/TRBV12-4	TRBJ1-1	CASSSQGLRGAAFF	TGTGCCAGCAGTTCACAGGGGCTCCGGGGGGCAGCTTTCTTT
few	TRBD2	TRBV20-1	TRBJ2-7	CSASGGALEQYF	TGCAGTGCTAGCGGGGGGGCGCTGGAGCAGTACTTC
-	TRBD1	TRBV2	TRBJ2-5	CATSRGQQETQYF	TGTGCCACTTCCAGGGGGCAACAAGAGACCCAGTACTTC
-	-	TRBV19	TRBJ1-1	CASSIDGTTEAFF	TGTGCCAGTAGTATAGATGGGACCACTGAAGCTTTCTTT
-	TRBD1	TRBV14	TRBJ1-2	CASSQDWTGPYGYTF	TGTGCCAGCAGCCAAGATTGGACAGGGCCATATGGCTACACCTTC
-	TRBD1	TRBV29-1	TRBJ1-1	CSVLLDRGGDAEAFF	TGCAGCGTCCTCCTCGACAGGGGGGGAGATGCTGAAGCTTTCTTT
few	TRBD1	TRBV4-3	TRBJ2-1	CALGQDDNEQFF	TGCGCTTTGGGACAGGACGACAATGAGCAGTTCTTC
few	-	TRBV4-1	TRBJ2-7	CASSQDQRGGEQYF	TGCGCCAGCAGCCAAGATCAGCGAGGCGGCGAGCAGTACTTC
few	-	TRBV7-2	TRBJ1-2	CASSSDTRGYGYTF	TGTGCCAGCAGCTCCGACACCCGAGGCTATGGCTACACCTTC
few	-	TRBV24-1	TRBJ2-2	CATSDKGAGELFF	TGTGCCACCAGTGATAAAGGGGCCGGGGAGCTGTTTTTT
few	-	TRBV6-1	TRBJ2-5	CASRVGPIQETQYF	TGTGCCAGCAGAGTGGGACCGATCCAAGAGACCCAGTACTTC
few	TRBD2	TRBV12-3/TRBV12-4	TRBJ2-5	CASSLVAGGETQYF	TGTGCCAGCAGTCTAGTAGCGGGGGGAGAGACCCAGTACTTC
-	TRBD1	TRBV24-1	TRBJ1-1	CATSDLRTGGTEAFF	TGTGCCACCAGTGATCTCCGGACAGGCGGAACTGAAGCTTTCTTT
-	-	TRBV24-1	TRBJ2-2	CATSDFKSITGELFF	TGTGCCACCAGTGATTTCAAATCCATAACCGGGGAGCTGTTTTTT
-	-	TRBV4-1	TRBJ2-5	CASSQEGRDQETQYF	TGCGCCAGCAGCCAAGAGGGGCGCGACCAAGAGACCCAGTACTTC
-	TRBD1	TRBV3-1	TRBJ2-7	CASSPYGDRGREQYF	TGTGCCAGCAGCCCGTACGGGGACAGGGGTAGGGAGCAGTACTTC
few	-	TRBV4-1	TRBJ2-7	CASSALRDGYEQYF	TGCGCCAGCAGCGCGCTGCGGGACGGCTACGAGCAGTACTTC